The entry below describes one T cell receptor beta chain. This sample was included in a study of blood T cell repertoires in COVID-19. Overall study context: The cDNA or gDNA used as material had been derived from T cells, B-cell-depleted T cells, or PBMCs.

TCRdb keeps only in-frame clones here, not all; method: immunoSEQ multiplex PCR. Here the sample spans 150,000 to 200,000 clones, more than 65% being singletons. CDR1 MDHEN and CDR2 SYDVKM come from the germline V gene. CDR3 size: 15 residues. V lost 0 bases, J lost 8 bases, and 0 bases stayed unmatched. Material for sequencing was peripheral blood. The sequence was obtained from an elderly woman with acute or convalescent COVID-19. This chain connects TRBV28 to TRBJ2-1; 14 bases line up with TRBD2. The CDR3 region is CASSLWGLAGDEQFF. In nucleotides, the CDR3 is TGTGCCAGCAGTTTATGGGGACTAGCGGGAGATGAGCAGTTCTTC.